The clone carrying this TCR beta chain was picked up one time. The data are from a study of blood T cell repertoires in COVID-19. The CDR3 length is 15 residues. In germline, CDR1 is SGHNT, CDR2 YYREEE (reference sequence). V was clipped by 0 bases and J by 1 base, with 10 bases between them. The repertoire was sequenced with immunoSEQ multiplex PCR; TCRdb's copy has only in-frame clones and lacks some. The sample lists 350,000 to 400,000 clones; approximately 84% were seen once. The rearrangement links TRBV5-4 to TRBJ1-1; D is unclear. The sequencing sample was made of PBMCs or T cells enriched from blood (not recorded which). The TCR comes from a young woman who had recovered from COVID-19. The CDR3 DNA sequence: TGTGCCAGCAGCTTGGAAAGCGGATGGAACACTGAAGCTTTCTTT. Residues: CASSLESGWNTEAFF.